This T cell receptor (beta chain) was sequenced for a study of read filtering for tumor transcriptome and immune sequencing. Points from the study as a whole: Sorted CD138-negative bone marrow cells were not purified T cells.

From approximately 430 ng of RNA, a library with molecular barcoded alpha/delta and beta/gamma adaptors was made. Via MiXCR, TCRdb re-called the reads, giving one row per CDR3 protein. The sample includes around 29,000 distinct CDR3 sequences, approximately 15% of them seen just once. As for this clonotype: Its antigen is currently unknown.

Germline-derived CDR1 and CDR2 are LGHDT and YNNKEL (reference sequence). Trimming cost V 8 bases and J 1 base, with 17 bases left between them. The CDR3 has 16 residues. Input material: a population of CD138-negative cells sorted from bone marrow. The chain is built from TRBV3-1 and TRBJ2-2; D remains unclear. The clonotype was recovered from a donor at least 40 years old with multiple myeloma. The CDR3 loop is CASQKIDGRNTGELFF. The CDR3 DNA sequence: TGTGCCAGCCAAAAGATCGATGGGCGGAACACCGGGGAGCTGTTTTTT.